This T cell receptor (beta chain) was observed in a study of cytomegalovirus exposure and HLA in healthy donors. This PCR relied on a set of 60 Vbeta primers and 13 Jbeta primers. Libraries were prepared by immunoSEQ multiplex PCR; TCRdb keeps only in-frame clonotypes and omits some of them. Here the sample table reports roughly 190,000 clones. V lost 3 bases to trimming and J lost 4 bases; unmatched junction nucleotides: 5. The CDR3 runs to 16 residues. Per germline, CDR1 WSHSY and CDR2 SAAADI. Material for sequencing was PBMCs. The origin of this receptor is a man under 40 in good health and CMV-seronegative. The rearrangement uses TRBV10-2 and TRBJ2-1; 11 bases line up with TRBD2. The CDR3 here is CASSDPTSGSYNEQFF. CDR3 bases: TGCGCCAGCAGTGACCCCACTAGCGGGAGTTACAATGAGCAGTTCTTC.